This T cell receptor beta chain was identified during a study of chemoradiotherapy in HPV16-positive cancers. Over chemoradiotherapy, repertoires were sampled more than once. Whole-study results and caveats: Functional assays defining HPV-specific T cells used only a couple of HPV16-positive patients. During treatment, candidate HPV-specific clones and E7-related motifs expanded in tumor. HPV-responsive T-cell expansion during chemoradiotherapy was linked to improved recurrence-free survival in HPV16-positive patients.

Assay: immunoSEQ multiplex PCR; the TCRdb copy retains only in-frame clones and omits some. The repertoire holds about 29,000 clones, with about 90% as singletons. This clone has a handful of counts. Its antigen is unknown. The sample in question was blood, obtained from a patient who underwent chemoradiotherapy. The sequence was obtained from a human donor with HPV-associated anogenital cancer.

CDR3 amino acids: CASSEKADLTGELFF. CDR3 nucleotide sequence: TGTGCCAGCAGTGAGAAGGCAGACTTGACCGGGGAGCTGTTTTTT. The rearrangement links TRBV6-1 to TRBJ2-2; D not resolved. V was shortened by 3 bases and J by 5 bases, with 13 bases between the two germline ends. Germline V gives CDR1 MNHNS, CDR2 SASEGT. CDR3 length equals 15 residues.